This is a list of T cell receptor beta chains from one sample in a study of blood T cells in healthy people across ages. TCRdb used MiXCR to reprocess the 5' RACE reads, holding one entry per CDR3 protein. The sample includes approximately 800,000 distinct CDR3 sequences, 53% seen only once; the top ten take approximately 41%. Sequenced sample: blood. These TCRs come from a man older than 75 in good health. CDR3s include the opening cysteine and the closing phenylalanine or tryptophan. A D gene is named only where the DNA matches it firmly. Expanded clones get a size class; other rows say once, few or many, or leave the size out.

v_gene,abundance,j_gene,d_gene,CDR3aa,CDR3nt
TRBV4-1,few,TRBJ2-5,TRBD2,CASSQDPSGAQKETQYF,TGCGCCAGCAGCCAAGATCCTAGCGGGGCACAAAAAGAGACCCAGTACTTC
TRBV6-1,.,TRBJ2-7,.,CASEGEAYEQYF,TGTGCCAGCGAAGGGGAGGCCTACGAGCAGTACTTC
TRBV20-1,.,TRBJ2-1,TRBD2,CSPRKREVDEQFF,TGCAGTCCAAGGAAGCGGGAGGTGGATGAGCAGTTCTTC
TRBV20-1,.,TRBJ2-5,TRBD2,CSATGGRLQETQYF,TGCAGTGCTACAGGCGGGAGGCTCCAAGAGACCCAGTACTTC
TRBV29-1,.,TRBJ2-3,.,CSAFSGLALSTDTQYF,TGCAGCGCATTTAGTGGCCTAGCGCTCAGCACAGATACGCAGTATTTT
TRBV7-9,.,TRBJ2-1,TRBD2,CASSPPGAGVRNEQFF,TGTGCCAGCAGCCCCCCCGGAGCGGGAGTCCGGAATGAGCAGTTCTTC
TRBV6-1,few,TRBJ2-7,.,CASSEAPRAAREQYF,TGTGCCAGCAGTGAAGCGCCCAGGGCGGCGAGAGAGCAGTACTTC
TRBV12-3/TRBV12-4,few,TRBJ2-1,.,CASSVRGNEQFF,TGTGCCAGCAGTGTGCGGGGCAACGAGCAGTTCTTC
TRBV4-1,.,TRBJ2-1,.,CASSQVPGLSNEQFF,TGCGCCAGCAGCCAAGTACCGGGACTCTCTAATGAGCAGTTCTTC
TRBV10-3,.,TRBJ1-2,.,CAISIDSLYGYTF,TGTGCCATCAGCATTGACAGCCTCTATGGCTACACCTTC
TRBV7-3,few,TRBJ2-7,.,CASSPGPTGEQYF,TGTGCCAGCAGCCCGGGACCAACGGGCGAGCAGTACTTC
TRBV20-1,.,TRBJ2-1,.,CSGLRNEQFF,TGCAGTGGCCTGAGGAATGAGCAGTTCTTT
TRBV7-2,.,TRBJ1-1,TRBD1,CASSLAWAQGAGAFF,TGTGCCAGCAGCTTAGCCTGGGCACAGGGGGCGGGAGCTTTCTTT
TRBV3-1,.,TRBJ2-1,.,CASSQEIGGDRGRYNEQFF,TGTGCCAGCAGCCAAGAAATAGGGGGGGACCGAGGCCGCTACAATGAGCAGTTCTTC
TRBV2,once,TRBJ2-3,TRBD1,CASTSTGASTDTQYF,TGTGCCAGCACCTCCACAGGGGCCAGCACAGATACGCAGTATTTT
TRBV7-9,.,TRBJ2-3,TRBD2,CACRLAGGDSYAYF,TGTGCCTGCAGGCTAGCGGGAGGGGACAGCTACGCGTATTTT
TRBV10-3,.,TRBJ2-2,.,CAISESGNTGELFF,TGTGCCATCAGTGAGTCCGGGAACACCGGGGAGCTGTTTTTT
TRBV6-5,.,TRBJ2-5,TRBD2,CASKLAGEQTQYF,TGTGCCAGCAAGCTAGCGGGAGAGCAGACCCAGTACTTC
TRBV11-2,few,TRBJ2-3,.,CASSLVKGRGTDTQYF,TGTGCCAGCAGCTTAGTAAAGGGGCGAGGCACAGATACGCAGTATTTT
TRBV5-1,.,TRBJ2-7,TRBD1,CASNGDREVPYEQYF,TGCGCCAGCAACGGGGACAGGGAGGTCCCCTACGAGCAGTACTTC
TRBV7-6,.,TRBJ2-1,TRBD2,CASSLAPLSSLAGVRGEQFF,TGTGCCAGCAGCTTAGCGCCTCTCTCTTCGCTAGCGGGAGTCAGGGGTGAGCAGTTCTTC
TRBV28,.,TRBJ2-1,.,CASKSGTGANEQFF,TGTGCCAGCAAGAGCGGGACGGGGGCCAATGAGCAGTTCTTC
TRBV7-9,.,TRBJ2-3,.,CASSFTSSRGASFDTQYF,TGCGCCAGCAGCTTCACCTCATCCCGGGGGGCCTCATTTGATACGCAGTATTTT
TRBV5-5,few,TRBJ1-5,.,CASSTQGTQPQHF,TGTGCCAGCAGTACTCAGGGTACTCAGCCCCAGCATTTT
TRBV2,.,TRBJ2-7,.,CASESYEQYF,TGTGCCAGCGAAAGCTACGAGCAGTACTTC
TRBV24-1,.,TRBJ2-7,TRBD1,CATSDPGGGYEQYF,TGTGCCACCAGTGACCCAGGGGGCGGGTACGAGCAGTACTTC
TRBV20-1,.,TRBJ2-3,TRBD2,CSAKGLAGVDTQYF,TGCAGTGCCAAGGGGTTAGCGGGAGTAGATACGCAGTATTTT
TRBV2,.,TRBJ1-6,TRBD1,CASSEGTGTGGRSPLHF,TGTGCCAGCAGTGAGGGGACCGGGACAGGGGGCCGGTCACCCCTCCACTTT
TRBV24-1,.,TRBJ2-5,TRBD1,CATSDWTGETQYF,TGTGCCACCAGTGATTGGACAGGAGAGACCCAGTACTTC
TRBV5-6,.,TRBJ1-2,TRBD1,CASSRGQESLNGYTF,TGTGCCAGCAGCCGGGGACAGGAATCTCTTAATGGCTACACCTTC
TRBV5-1,.,TRBJ2-5,TRBD1,CASSLGGTGVQETQYF,TGCGCCAGCAGCTTGGGAGGGACAGGGGTCCAAGAGACCCAGTACTTC